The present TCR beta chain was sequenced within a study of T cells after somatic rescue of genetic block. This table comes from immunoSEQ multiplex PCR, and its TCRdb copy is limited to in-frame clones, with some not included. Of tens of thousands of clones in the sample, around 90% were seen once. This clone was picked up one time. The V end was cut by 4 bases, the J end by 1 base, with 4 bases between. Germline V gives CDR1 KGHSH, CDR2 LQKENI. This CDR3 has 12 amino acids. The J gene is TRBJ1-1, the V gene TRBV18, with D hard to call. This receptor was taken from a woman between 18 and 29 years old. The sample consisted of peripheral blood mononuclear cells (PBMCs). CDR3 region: CASSLGNTEAFF. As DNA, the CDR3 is TGTGCCAGCTCACTAGGGAACACTGAAGCTTTCTTT. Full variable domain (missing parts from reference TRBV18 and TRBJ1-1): NAGVMQNPRHLVRRRGQEARLRCSPMKGHSHVYWYRQLPEEGLKFMVYLQKENIIDESGMPKERFSAEFPKEGPSILRIQQVVRGDSAAYFCASSLGNTEAFFGQGTRLTVV.